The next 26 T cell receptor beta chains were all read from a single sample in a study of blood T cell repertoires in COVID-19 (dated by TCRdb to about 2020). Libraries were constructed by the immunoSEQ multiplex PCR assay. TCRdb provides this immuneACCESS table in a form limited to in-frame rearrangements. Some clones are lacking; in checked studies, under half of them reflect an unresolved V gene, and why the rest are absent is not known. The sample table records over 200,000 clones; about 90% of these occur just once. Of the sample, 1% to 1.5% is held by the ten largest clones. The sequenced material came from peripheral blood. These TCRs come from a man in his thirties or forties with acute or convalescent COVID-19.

CDR3 nucleotide sequence: TGTGCCAGCTCCCCAGCCTCAGGGGCTTACGAGCAGTACTTC. This encodes CASSPASGAYEQYF. The chain employs TRBV18 and TRBJ2-7; a weak D match, TRBD1 (6 bases). In germline, CDR1 is KGHSH, CDR2 LQKENI. The V end was cut by 6 bases, the J end by 4 bases, with 16 bases between. The CDR3 is 14 residues long. Full variable domain (remainder filled in from reference TRBV18 and TRBJ2-7): NAGVMQNPRHLVRRRGQEARLRCSPMKGHSHVYWYRQLPEEGLKFMVYLQKENIIDESGMPKERFSAEFPKEGPSILRIQQVVRGDSAAYFCASSPASGAYEQYFGPGTRLTVT.

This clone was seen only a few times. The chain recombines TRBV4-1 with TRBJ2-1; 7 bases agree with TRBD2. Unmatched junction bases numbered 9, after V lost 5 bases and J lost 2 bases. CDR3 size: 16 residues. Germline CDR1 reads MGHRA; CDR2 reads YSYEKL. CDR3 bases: TGCGCCAGCAGCGCCCCCGGGACTAAGCCCTACAATGAGCAGTTCTTC. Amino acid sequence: CASSAPGTKPYNEQFF.

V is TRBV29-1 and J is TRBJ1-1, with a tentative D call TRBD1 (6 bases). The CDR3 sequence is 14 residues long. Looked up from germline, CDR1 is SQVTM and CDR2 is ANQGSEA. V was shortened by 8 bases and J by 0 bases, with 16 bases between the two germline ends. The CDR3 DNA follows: TGCAGCACAACAGGGATGGGGATGAACACTGAAGCTTTCTTT. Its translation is CSTTGMGMNTEAFF.

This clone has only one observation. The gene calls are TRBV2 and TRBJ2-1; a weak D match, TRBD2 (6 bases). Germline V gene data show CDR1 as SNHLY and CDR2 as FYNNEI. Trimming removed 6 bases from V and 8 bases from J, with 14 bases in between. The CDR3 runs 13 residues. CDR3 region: CASSWGVLDEQFF. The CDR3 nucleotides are TGTGCCAGCAGCTGGGGGGTTTTGGATGAGCAGTTCTTC. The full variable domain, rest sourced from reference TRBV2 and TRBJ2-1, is EPEVTQTPSHQVTQMGQEVILRCVPISNHLYFYWYRQILGQKVEFLVSFYNNEISEKSEIFDDQFSVERPDGSNFTLKIRSTKLEDSAMYFCASSWGVLDEQFFGPGTRLTVL.

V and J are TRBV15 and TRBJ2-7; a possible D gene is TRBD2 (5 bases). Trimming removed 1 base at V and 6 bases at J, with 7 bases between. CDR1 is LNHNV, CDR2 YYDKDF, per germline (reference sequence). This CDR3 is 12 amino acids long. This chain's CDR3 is CATSRGGIEQYF. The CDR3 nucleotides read TGTGCCACCAGCAGAGGAGGGATCGAGCAGTACTTC.

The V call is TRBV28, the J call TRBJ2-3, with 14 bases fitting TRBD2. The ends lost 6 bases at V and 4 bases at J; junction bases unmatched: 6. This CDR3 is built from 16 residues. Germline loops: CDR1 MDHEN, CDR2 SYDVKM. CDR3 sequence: CASRGQGLAGADTQYF. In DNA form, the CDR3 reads TGTGCCAGCAGAGGGCAGGGACTAGCGGGAGCAGATACGCAGTATTTT.

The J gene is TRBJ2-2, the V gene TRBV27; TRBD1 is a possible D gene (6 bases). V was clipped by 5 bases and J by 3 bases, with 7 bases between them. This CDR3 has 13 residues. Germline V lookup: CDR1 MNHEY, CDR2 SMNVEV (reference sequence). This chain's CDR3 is CASSTGYTGELFF. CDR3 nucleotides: TGTGCCAGCAGTACAGGGTACACCGGGGAGCTGTTTTTT.

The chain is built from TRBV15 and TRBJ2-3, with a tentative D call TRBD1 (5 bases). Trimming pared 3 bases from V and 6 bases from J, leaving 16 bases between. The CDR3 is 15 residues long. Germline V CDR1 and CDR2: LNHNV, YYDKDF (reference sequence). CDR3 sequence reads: CATSRQGPSRDTQYF. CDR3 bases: TGTGCCACCAGCAGGCAGGGTCCCAGTCGTGATACGCAGTATTTT.

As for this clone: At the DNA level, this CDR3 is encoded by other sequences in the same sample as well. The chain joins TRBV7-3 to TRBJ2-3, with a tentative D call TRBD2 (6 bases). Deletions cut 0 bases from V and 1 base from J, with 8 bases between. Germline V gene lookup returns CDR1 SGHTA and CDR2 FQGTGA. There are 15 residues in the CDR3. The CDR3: CASSLTGGGTDTQYF. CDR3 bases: TGTGCCAGCAGCTTAACGGGGGGAGGCACAGATACGCAGTATTTT.

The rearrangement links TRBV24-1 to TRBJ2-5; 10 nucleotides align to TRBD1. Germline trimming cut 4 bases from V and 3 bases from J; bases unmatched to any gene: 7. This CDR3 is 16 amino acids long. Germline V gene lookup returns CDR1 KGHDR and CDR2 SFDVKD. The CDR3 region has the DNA TGTGCCACCAGTGAACCCGGGACAGGGGTGGAAGAGACCCAGTACTTC. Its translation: CATSEPGTGVEETQYF.

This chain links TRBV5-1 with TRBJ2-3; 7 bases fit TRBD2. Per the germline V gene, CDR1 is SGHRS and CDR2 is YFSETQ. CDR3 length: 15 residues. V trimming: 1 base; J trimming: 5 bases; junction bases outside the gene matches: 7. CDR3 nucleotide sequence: TGCGCCAGCAGCTTGTTTGGACTAGAGGGAGATACGCAGTATTTT. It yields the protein CASSLFGLEGDTQYF.

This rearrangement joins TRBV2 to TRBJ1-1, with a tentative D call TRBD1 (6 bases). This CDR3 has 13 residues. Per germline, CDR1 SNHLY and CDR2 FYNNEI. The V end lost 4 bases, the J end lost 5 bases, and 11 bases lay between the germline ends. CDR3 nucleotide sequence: TGTGCCAGCAGTGCCAGGGGAATAACTGAAGCTTTCTTT. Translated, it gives CASSARGITEAFF.

The CDR3 reads CASSRSGTVRYGYTF. The DNA for the CDR3 is TGTGCCAGCAGTCGATCCGGGACTGTTCGGTATGGCTACACCTTC. The chain uses TRBV6-6 and TRBJ1-2; D possibly corresponds to TRBD1 (5 bases). This CDR3 has 15 amino acids. Trimming cost V 5 bases and J 5 bases, with 18 bases left between them. The V gene's germline CDR1 is MNHNY and CDR2 SVGAGI (reference sequence).

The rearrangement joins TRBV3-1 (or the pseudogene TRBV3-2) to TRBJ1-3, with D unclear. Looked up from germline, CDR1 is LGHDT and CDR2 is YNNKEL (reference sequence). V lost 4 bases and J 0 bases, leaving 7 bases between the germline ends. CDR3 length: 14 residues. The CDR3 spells CASSLASSGNTIYF. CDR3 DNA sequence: TGTGCCAGCAGCCTCGCGAGCTCTGGAAACACCATATATTTT.

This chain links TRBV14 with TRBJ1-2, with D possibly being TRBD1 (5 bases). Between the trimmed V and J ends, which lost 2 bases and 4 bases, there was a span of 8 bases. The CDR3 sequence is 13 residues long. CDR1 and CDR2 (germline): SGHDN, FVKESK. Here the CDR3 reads CASSQQGFYGYTF. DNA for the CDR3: TGTGCCAGCAGCCAACAGGGTTTCTATGGCTACACCTTC.

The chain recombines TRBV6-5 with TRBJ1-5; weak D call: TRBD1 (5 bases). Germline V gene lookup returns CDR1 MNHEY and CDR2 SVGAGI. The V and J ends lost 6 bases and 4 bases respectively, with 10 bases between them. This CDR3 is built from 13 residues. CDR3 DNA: TGTGCCAGCAGCTGGACACAAAATCAGCCCCAGCATTTT. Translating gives CASSWTQNQPQHF.

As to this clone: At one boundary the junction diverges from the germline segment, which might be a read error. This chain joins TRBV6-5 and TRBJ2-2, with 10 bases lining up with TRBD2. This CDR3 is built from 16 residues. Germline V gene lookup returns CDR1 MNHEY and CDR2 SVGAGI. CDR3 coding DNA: TGTGCCAGCAGTCACTCAGCGGGGGGGCCCTCTAGGGAGCTGTTTTTT. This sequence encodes CASSHSAGGPSRELFF.

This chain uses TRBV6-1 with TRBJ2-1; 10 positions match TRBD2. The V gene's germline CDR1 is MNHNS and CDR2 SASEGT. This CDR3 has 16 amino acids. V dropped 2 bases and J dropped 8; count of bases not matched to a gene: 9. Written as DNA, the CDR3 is TGTGCCAGCAGTGAAATGTTGGCTAGCGGGGGCCATGAGCAGTTCTTC. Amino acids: CASSEMLASGGHEQFF.

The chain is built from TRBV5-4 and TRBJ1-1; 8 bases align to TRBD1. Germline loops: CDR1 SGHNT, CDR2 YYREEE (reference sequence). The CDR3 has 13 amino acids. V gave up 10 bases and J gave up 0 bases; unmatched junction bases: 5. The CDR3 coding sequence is TGTGCCGGGTACAGGGGGATGAACACTGAAGCTTTCTTT. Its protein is CAGYRGMNTEAFF.

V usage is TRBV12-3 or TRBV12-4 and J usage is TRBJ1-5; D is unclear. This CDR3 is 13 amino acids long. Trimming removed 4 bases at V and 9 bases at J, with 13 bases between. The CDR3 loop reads CASSSRQVGPQHF. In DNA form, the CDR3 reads TGTGCCAGCAGTTCCAGGCAGGTGGGGCCCCAGCATTTT.

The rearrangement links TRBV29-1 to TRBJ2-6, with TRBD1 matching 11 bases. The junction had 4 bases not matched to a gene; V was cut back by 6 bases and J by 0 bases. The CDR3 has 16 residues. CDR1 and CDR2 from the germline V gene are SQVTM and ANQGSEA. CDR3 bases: TGCAGCGTGAGGACAGGGGGCCGCTCTGGGGCCAACGTCCTGACTTTC. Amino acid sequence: CSVRTGGRSGANVLTF.

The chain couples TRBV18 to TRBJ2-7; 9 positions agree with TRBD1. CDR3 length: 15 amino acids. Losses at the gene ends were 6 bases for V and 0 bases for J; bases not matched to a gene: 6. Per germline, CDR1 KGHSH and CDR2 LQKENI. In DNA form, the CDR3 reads TGTGCCAGCTCCCGGGACAGGGCAAGCTCCTACGAGCAGTACTTC. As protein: CASSRDRASSYEQYF. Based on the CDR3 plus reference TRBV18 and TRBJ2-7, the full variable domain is NAGVMQNPRHLVRRRGQEARLRCSPMKGHSHVYWYRQLPEEGLKFMVYLQKENIIDESGMPKERFSAEFPKEGPSILRIQQVVRGDSAAYFCASSRDRASSYEQYFGPGTRLTVT.

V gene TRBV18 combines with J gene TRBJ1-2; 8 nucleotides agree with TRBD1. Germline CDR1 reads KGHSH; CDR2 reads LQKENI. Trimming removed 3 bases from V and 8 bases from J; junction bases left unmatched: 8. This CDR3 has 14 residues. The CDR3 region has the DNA TGTGCCAGCTCACCCCTGGACAGGGAAAACGGCTACACCTTC. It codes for CASSPLDRENGYTF.

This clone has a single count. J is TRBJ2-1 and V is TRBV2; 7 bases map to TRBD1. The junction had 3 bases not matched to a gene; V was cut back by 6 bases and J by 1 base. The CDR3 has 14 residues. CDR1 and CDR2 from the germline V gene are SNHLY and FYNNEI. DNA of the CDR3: TGTGCCAGCAGCCTGACAGGGTCCTACAATGAGCAGTTCTTC. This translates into CASSLTGSYNEQFF.

Written as DNA, the CDR3 is TGTGCCAGCAGTTTCCCCCTAGGGGTCGGCTACACCTTC. It is translated as CASSFPLGVGYTF. The chain combines TRBV27 with TRBJ1-2, with TRBD1 as a possible D gene (5 bases). V was pared by 3 bases and J by 8 bases, with 13 bases between. This CDR3 comprises 13 residues. In germline, CDR1 is MNHEY, CDR2 SMNVEV (reference sequence).

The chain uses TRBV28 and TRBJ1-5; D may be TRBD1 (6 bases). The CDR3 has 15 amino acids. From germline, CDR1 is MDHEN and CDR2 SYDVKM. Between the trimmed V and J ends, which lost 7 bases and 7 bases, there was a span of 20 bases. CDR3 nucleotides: TGTGCCAGCAAAGAATTAACCAGGGGTGGACAGCCCCAGCATTTT. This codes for CASKELTRGGQPQHF.